This TCR beta chain is drawn from a study of CD8 T cells in Susac syndrome (dated by TCRdb to about 2019). With regard to the full study: The study used repertoire sequencing to test whether antigen drove CD8+ T cell activation and differentiation in Susac syndrome. CD8+ T cell repertoire clonality was compared between eleven to twelve healthy donors, approximately 14 Susac syndrome patients and around 15 multiple sclerosis patients.

RNA was extracted with the RNeasy kit and roughly 0.5 to 1 ug was reverse transcribed using random hexamers. TCR beta CDR3 regions were amplified with the immunoSEQ multiplex PCR assay covering 54 Vbeta and 13 Jbeta segments. PCR amplification bias was corrected using a synthetic template baseline for primer optimization and computational correction. The study's own analysis went as follows. Reads were annotated to V, D and J genes per IMGT and analyzed with immunoSEQ Analyzer, keeping only productive sequences. Clonality was computed as one minus Shannon entropy normalized by log2 of the number of productive unique sequences. For each patient and control, public and private clones were evaluated within the 100 most prevalent clones. Clones were defined as Susac-specific when absent from the healthy and MS cohorts, from about a thousand published viral clones and from other ImmuneACCESS disease sequences. TCRdb passed the public sequencing reads through fastp at Q25 and MiXCR, retaining productive beta sequences. Each CDR3 protein gets just one entry, which takes the most common genes and DNA from the rows behind it. Here the V and J calls rest on TCRdb's processing, not on the authors' analysis. The sample table shows tens of thousands of distinct CDR3 sequences, and about 95% are seen once. The top ten hold under 0.5% of the sample.

Points the paper makes about the study in general: The number of individuals in the TCR sequencing and HLA analysis was recognized as being relatively small.

This clonotype was observed a single time. Its specific antigen is unknown. No much larger clonotype is one base removed from it; base qualities were not supplied. One read yields weak evidence. High-throughput TCR beta sequencing profiled peripheral blood CD8+ and CD4+ T cells from healthy donors, Susac syndrome patients and multiple sclerosis patients. Treatment-naive patients with stable or active relapsing-remitting disease fulfilling revised McDonald criteria were used as multiple sclerosis controls. Bulk CD8+ and CD4+ T cells were purified magnetically by negative isolation, whereas CD8+ TEMRA cells were enriched by FACS. Blood was collected in EDTA tubes and processed within 24 hours, with PBMCs isolated through density gradient centrifugation. PBMCs intended for TCR sequencing were frozen in liquid nitrogen and were later thawed in a 37 degrees C water bath. The sorted or isolated CD4+, CD8+ and CD8+ TEMRA cells had a purity of 90% or higher.

This sequence originates from a human donor with multiple sclerosis. Specimen: CD8+ T cells from PBMCs.

The CDR3 region reads CATSGLARRADTQYF. Read as DNA, the sequence is TGTGCCACTTCAGGACTAGCGCGGAGGGCGGATACGCAGTATTTT. The chain was built from TRBV19 and TRBJ2-3, and TRBD2 aligns with 9 junction nucleotides. Taken from the germline V gene (reference sequence), the CDR1 and CDR2 loops are LNHDA and SQIVND. The germline V and J ends show losses of 10 bases and 6 bases respectively, and no gene match explains 14 bases of the junction. The CDR3 starts with the cysteine, ends with the phenylalanine, and has 15 residues. The sequence is cut down to CDR3 DNA, 45 bases in frame from base 1.